This T cell receptor beta chain originates from a study of blood T cell repertoires in COVID-19. Germline loops: CDR1 LNHDA, CDR2 SQIVND (reference sequence). The CDR3 is made up of 17 amino acids. The V segment lost 3 bases and the J segment 1 base; nucleotides outside the gene matches: 6. Data came from immunoSEQ multiplex PCR; TCRdb stores just in-frame clones and leaves some out. The sample has some 200,000 clones; approximately 90% are singletons. This chain links TRBV19 with TRBJ2-1; the match to TRBD2 covers 10 bases. The TCR sequence derives from a young woman who had recovered from COVID-19. Sequencing used peripheral blood. The CDR3, as DNA: TGTGCCAGTAGTATCTCTAGCGGGAGTGGTTCCTACAATGAGCAGTTCTTC. It is translated as CASSISSGSGSYNEQFF.